This TCR beta chain comes out of a study of T cell repertoires in cytomegalovirus infection. The CDR3 totals 16 residues. Germline CDR1 reads SGHVS; CDR2 reads FQNEAQ. V was trimmed by 5 bases and J by 4 bases, leaving 17 bases between them. Each CDR3 protein gets one entry after TCRdb re-called the reads with MiXCR. The table records a few hundred thousand distinct CDR3 sequences, roughly an eighth of them present only once. At least ten counts were recorded for this clonotype. This clonotype originated in a human donor in good health (CMV status not recorded). Some clones in this sample may be carry-over from other donors' samples. Sample: PBMCs. The chain combines TRBV7-8 with TRBJ2-2; D possibly corresponds to TRBD2 (5 bases). The CDR3 spells CASSKYVPDFTGELFF. In DNA form, the CDR3 reads TGTGCCAGCAGCAAATATGTCCCGGACTTCACCGGGGAGCTGTTTTTT. Supplemented by reference TRBV7-8 and TRBJ2-2, the full variable domain reads GAGVSQSPRYKVAKRGQDVALRCDPISGHVSLFWYQQALGQGPEFLTYFQNEAQLDKSGLPSDRFFAERPEGSVSTLKIQRTQQEDSAVYLCASSKYVPDFTGELFFGEGSRLTVL.